Sequencing of this T cell receptor beta chain was carried out in a study of T cells of healthy individuals. V lost 7 bases and J lost 7; bases outside the gene matches: 11. Germline loops: CDR1 ENHRY, CDR2 SYGVKD. The CDR3 has 14 amino acids. TCRdb reprocessed the 5' RACE reads via MiXCR and lists one record per CDR3 protein. This table holds tens of thousands of distinct CDR3 sequences, roughly 17% found once. The source of this sequence is a human donor in good health. The genes are TRBV10-3 and TRBJ1-2; 8 positions agree with TRBD1. This CDR3 is CAITPDRGYSGYTF. CDR3 coding DNA: TGTGCCATCACCCCAGACAGGGGTTATAGTGGCTACACCTTC.